This T cell receptor (beta chain) was captured in a study of T cell changes during pregnancy in multiple sclerosis. Data came from immunoSEQ multiplex PCR; TCRdb stores just in-frame clones and leaves some out. The sample gives about 75,000 clones, 85% to 95% of which show up once; 0.4% to 0.45% is in the top ten. The specimen was CD4+ T cells from peripheral blood mononuclear cells, collected before pregnancy. This receptor was taken from a female donor with multiple sclerosis, enrolled in a pregnancy study.

The CDR3 sequence is CASSIATGPDTQYF. CDR3 DNA: TGTGCCAGTAGTATAGCTACAGGGCCAGATACGCAGTATTTT. The V and J genes are TRBV19 and TRBJ2-3; possibly TRBD1 for D (6 bases). The length of the CDR3 is 14 residues. The germline V gene encodes CDR1 LNHDA and CDR2 SQIVND (reference sequence). Trimming shortened V by 1 base and J by 4 bases, and 9 bases separated the two germline ends.